This T cell receptor (beta chain) stems from a study of T-cell memory formation after mild COVID-19. Findings of the study overall: Cross-reactive memory appears to have joined, as suggested by some responding clones showing up in pre-infection memory. The authors did not confirm SARS-CoV-2 specificity of second-wave clones peaking day 37. Clones which contracted sat mainly in CM and EM if CD4+, and in EMRA if CD8+.

This clonotype was recorded many times. The target antigen is unknown. Via MiXCR, TCRdb re-called the 5' RACE reads, giving one row per CDR3 protein. The sample carries 300,000 to 400,000 distinct CDR3 sequences, around 14% recorded once. Germline V gene sequence: CDR1 MGHRA, CDR2 YSYEKL. The trim removed 1 base at V and 4 bases at J, leaving 0 bases unmatched. The CDR3 sequence is 14 residues long. The chain couples TRBV4-1 to TRBJ2-3, with TRBD2 matching 9 bases. This receptor was identified in a man younger than 35 who had mild COVID-19 (a few samples of this study predate the infection). Cell type and time point are not known. The sample taken for sequencing was PBMCs or a T cell subset sorted from them (not recorded which). In DNA form, the CDR3 reads TGCGCCAGCAGCCAAGTAGCGGGGGCAGATACGCAGTATTTT. Its protein product is CASSQVAGADTQYF.